Listed below are T cell receptor beta chains from one sample, sequenced in a study of cytomegalovirus exposure and HLA in healthy donors. Here immunoSEQ multiplex PCR was the method, and the copy in TCRdb shows in-frame clones only, minus some. The data show 200,000 or so clones, 75% to 80% seen once. The sequencing input was PBMCs. These receptor sequences come from a woman aged 25 to 39 in good health and CMV-seropositive. CDR3s include the opening cysteine and the closing phenylalanine or tryptophan. D genes are given only for firm matches. For some rows the clone size is stated as once, few or many, or as a class when expanded; others skip it.

clone_size,j_call,d_call,v_call,cdr3_aa,cdr3_nt
.,TRBJ1-1,.,TRBV28,CASSLKWLNTEAFF,TGTGCCAGCAGTTTAAAATGGCTGAACACTGAAGCTTTCTTT
.,TRBJ2-7,.,TRBV29-1,CSVEGGTTRQEQYF,TGCAGCGTTGAAGGCGGGACCACCCGTCAGGAGCAGTACTTC
.,TRBJ2-7,.,TRBV6-1,CAAGLLLSYEQYF,TGTGCCGCGGGACTGCTTCTTTCCTACGAGCAGTACTTC
.,TRBJ1-4,TRBD1,TRBV5-1,CASRIGGFNEKLFF,TGCGCCAGCAGGATAGGGGGCTTTAATGAAAAACTGTTTTTT
.,TRBJ2-7,TRBD1,TRBV6-1,CASTGPGQGEREQYF,TGTGCCAGCACAGGCCCGGGACAGGGGGAAAGAGAGCAGTACTTC
.,TRBJ2-3,TRBD2,TRBV4-1,CASRPGTSRITDTQYF,TGCGCCAGCAGACCCGGGACTAGCAGAATCACAGATACGCAGTATTTT
.,TRBJ2-1,TRBD1,TRBV27,CASSSRDRGYNEQFF,TGTGCCAGCAGTTCCCGGGACAGGGGCTACAATGAGCAGTTCTTC
.,TRBJ2-1,.,TRBV6-5,CASKSSLGNEQFF,TGTGCCAGCAAGTCTAGTCTAGGCAATGAGCAGTTCTTC
.,TRBJ2-7,.,TRBV5-4,CASSFRQAQIYEQYF,TGTGCCAGCAGCTTTCGACAGGCCCAGATCTACGAGCAGTACTTC
.,TRBJ2-1,.,TRBV9,CASSVVGGENPGYNEQFF,TGTGCCAGCAGCGTAGTGGGGGGAGAGAACCCCGGGTACAATGAGCAGTTCTTC
.,TRBJ2-1,TRBD2,TRBV6-1,CASWGVAGNGEQFF,TGTGCCAGCTGGGGAGTAGCGGGAAACGGTGAGCAGTTCTTC
.,TRBJ2-7,.,TRBV7-9,CASSLVTRDEQYF,TGTGCCAGCAGCTTGGTGACTAGGGACGAGCAGTACTTC
.,TRBJ2-3,TRBD2,TRBV29-1,CSATSGGRVGQYF,TGCAGCGCCACTAGCGGGGGCAGGGTGGGGCAGTATTTT
.,TRBJ2-5,.,TRBV6-1,CASSGVGVKETQYF,TGTGCCAGCAGTGGAGTAGGGGTAAAAGAGACCCAGTACTTC
.,TRBJ1-1,.,TRBV5-1,CASSRGLENTEAFF,TGCGCCAGCAGTCGGGGATTGGAGAACACTGAAGCTTTCTTT
few,TRBJ1-2,TRBD1,TRBV6-5,CASSDRGDYGYTF,TGTGCCAGCAGTGACAGGGGTGACTATGGCTACACCTTC
.,TRBJ2-7,TRBD1,TRBV5-4,CASSSWDRGRGRGYEQYF,TGTGCCAGCAGCTCTTGGGACAGGGGGCGCGGGAGAGGGTACGAGCAGTACTTC
.,TRBJ1-2,.,TRBV27,CASSAPRGYGYTF,TGTGCCAGCAGTGCCCCGAGAGGGTATGGCTACACCTTC
.,TRBJ2-2,.,TRBV28,CASSLRSTGELFF,TGTGCCAGCAGTTTGCGTAGCACCGGGGAGCTGTTTTTT
.,TRBJ1-5,.,TRBV6-5,CASRAGDQPQHF,TGTGCCAGCAGAGCAGGGGATCAGCCCCAGCATTTT
.,TRBJ2-5,TRBD2,TRBV5-1,CASSLAGLAGGETQYF,TGCGCCAGCAGCTTGGCAGGACTAGCGGGGGGTGAGACCCAGTACTTC
few,TRBJ2-7,.,TRBV19,CASRHRDMTYEQYF,TGTGCCAGTAGACACCGGGACATGACCTACGAGCAGTACTTC
.,TRBJ2-2,.,TRBV4-1,CASSQLADGELFF,TGCGCCAGCAGCCAATTAGCGGACGGGGAGCTGTTTTTT
.,TRBJ1-1,.,TRBV6-5,CASSLRQGGRAEAFF,TGTGCCAGCAGTCTCAGGCAGGGAGGGAGGGCTGAAGCTTTCTTT
.,TRBJ1-1,.,TRBV11-1,CASSSWEQENTEAFF,TGTGCCAGCAGCTCCTGGGAACAGGAGAACACTGAAGCTTTCTTT
.,TRBJ2-3,TRBD2,TRBV10-2,CASSGEREETDTQYF,TGCGCCAGCAGTGGAGAGCGGGAAGAAACAGATACGCAGTATTTT
.,TRBJ1-3,TRBD1,TRBV28,CASSRTGQGRNTIYF,TGTGCCAGCAGCCGTACGGGACAGGGGAGAAACACCATATATTTT
.,TRBJ1-5,TRBD1,TRBV18,CASSPYRGSNQPQHF,TGTGCCAGCTCACCCTACAGGGGAAGCAATCAGCCCCAGCATTTT
few,TRBJ1-5,.,TRBV6-5,CASQGGGNQPQHF,TGTGCCAGCCAGGGAGGGGGCAATCAGCCCCAGCATTTT
.,TRBJ1-3,.,TRBV7-3,CASSSQGSGNTIYF,TGTGCCAGCAGCTCACAGGGCTCTGGAAACACCATATATTTT
.,TRBJ1-3,.,TRBV6-5,CASSYREGNTIYF,TGTGCCAGCAGTTACAGGGAGGGAAACACCATATATTTT
.,TRBJ2-7,TRBD2,TRBV15,CATSSGAGGYEQYF,TGTGCCACCAGCAGTGGGGCGGGGGGATACGAGCAGTACTTC
.,TRBJ1-1,TRBD1,TRBV4-3,CASSLDRVTEAFF,TGCGCCAGCAGCCTTGACAGGGTGACTGAAGCTTTCTTT
once,TRBJ2-7,.,TRBV25-1,CASSARLTEGYSYEQYF,TGTGCCAGCAGTGCCCGATTGACAGAAGGGTACTCCTACGAGCAGTACTTC
.,TRBJ1-1,.,TRBV18,CASSPARRANTEAFF,TGTGCCAGCTCACCCGCAAGGAGGGCGAACACTGAAGCTTTCTTT
.,TRBJ2-7,TRBD2,TRBV27,CASSLNSGGIQQYF,TGTGCCAGCAGTTTAAACTCGGGAGGAATACAGCAGTACTTC
.,TRBJ2-1,TRBD2,TRBV5-8,CASSLTGGYDEQFF,TGTGCCAGCAGCTTGACCGGGGGGTATGATGAGCAGTTCTTC
.,TRBJ1-5,.,TRBV9,CASSVRGQPQHF,TGTGCCAGCAGCGTTAGGGGTCAGCCCCAGCATTTT
few,TRBJ1-2,TRBD1,TRBV4-2,CASSSGTAVNYGYTF,TGTGCCAGCAGCTCCGGGACAGCCGTCAACTATGGCTACACCTTC
.,TRBJ2-5,TRBD2,TRBV15,CATSRTSLAGRETQYF,TGTGCCACCAGCAGGACGTCGCTAGCGGGTCGAGAGACCCAGTACTTC
.,TRBJ2-7,TRBD1,TRBV18,CASSPRTGGGEQYF,TGTGCCAGCTCACCCCGCACAGGGGGCGGCGAGCAGTACTTC
.,TRBJ1-5,TRBD1,TRBV5-4,CASSLAPGGAQPQHF,TGTGCCAGCAGCTTGGCCCCAGGGGGCGCGCAGCCCCAGCATTTT
.,TRBJ2-7,.,TRBV6-5,CASSYLGGGDEQYF,TGTGCCAGCAGTTACCTCGGGGGAGGCGACGAGCAGTACTTC
.,TRBJ2-3,TRBD2,TRBV5-1,CASSFQGTSGGADTQYF,TGCGCCAGCAGCTTCCAGGGGACTAGCGGGGGGGCAGATACGCAGTATTTT
.,TRBJ2-2,TRBD1,TRBV7-2,CASSLTGADTGELFF,TGTGCCAGCAGCTTGACAGGGGCCGACACCGGGGAGCTGTTTTTT
.,TRBJ2-2,.,TRBV7-9,CASSLGLTAVDTGELFF,TGTGCCAGCAGCTTAGGTCTAACAGCGGTAGACACCGGGGAGCTGTTTTTT
.,TRBJ1-2,TRBD1,TRBV5-1,CASSGSQGGIYTF,TGCGCCAGCAGCGGATCACAGGGGGGAATCTACACCTTC
.,TRBJ2-7,.,TRBV11-2,CASSAIQGSEQYF,TGTGCCAGCAGCGCGATACAGGGCAGCGAGCAGTACTTC
.,TRBJ2-7,.,TRBV5-1,CASSLGEDSYEQYF,TGCGCCAGCAGCTTGGGTGAGGACTCCTACGAGCAGTACTTC
.,TRBJ2-1,.,TRBV19,CASSIQEGEQFF,TGTGCCAGTAGCATTCAGGAGGGTGAGCAGTTCTTC
.,TRBJ1-2,.,TRBV27,CASSSAGRDYGYTF,TGTGCCAGCAGTTCGGCAGGGAGGGACTATGGCTACACCTTC
.,TRBJ2-2,.,TRBV6-1,CASTPTVPGELFF,TGTGCCAGCACCCCGACAGTCCCCGGGGAGCTGTTTTTT
.,TRBJ2-2,TRBD2,TRBV7-7,CASSRTSGNTGELFF,TGTGCTAGCAGTCGGACTAGCGGGAACACCGGGGAGCTGTTTTTT
.,TRBJ2-7,.,TRBV7-6,CASSLGEGAYEQYF,TGTGCCAGCAGCTTAGGGGAGGGGGCCTACGAGCAGTACTTC
.,TRBJ2-1,TRBD2,TRBV7-2,CASSSEGTSKHNEQFF,TGTGCCAGCAGCTCCGAGGGGACTAGCAAGCACAATGAGCAGTTCTTC
.,TRBJ2-7,.,TRBV7-4,CASSSTNHRLSSYEQYF,TGTGCCAGCAGCTCAACCAACCACAGATTAAGCTCCTACGAGCAGTACTTC
.,TRBJ2-1,TRBD1,TRBV4-2,CASSQDHLRTPRGSEQFF,TGTGCCAGCAGCCAAGATCATCTTCGGACTCCCAGGGGGAGTGAGCAGTTCTTC
.,TRBJ2-3,TRBD1,TRBV7-6,CASSLADRGLCTDTQYF,TGTGCCAGCAGCTTAGCAGACAGGGGGTTATGCACAGATACGCAGTATTTT
few,TRBJ2-1,.,TRBV11-2,CASSFLAFNEQFF,TGTGCCAGCAGCTTTCTAGCATTCAATGAGCAGTTCTTC
.,TRBJ2-2,.,TRBV10-3,CAISPGDLHTGELFF,TGTGCCATCAGTCCAGGGGACCTACACACCGGGGAGCTGTTTTTT